What follows is one T cell receptor beta chain and its context. As yet, its antigen is unknown. The data originate from a study of cytomegalovirus exposure and HLA in healthy donors. Study outcomes and limitations: Cytomegalovirus-associated status was assigned to about 180 TCR beta chains.

CDR3 length equals 12 residues. Germline V gene data show CDR1 as MDHEN and CDR2 as SYDVKM. The V segment lost 3 bases and the J segment 13 bases; nucleotides outside the gene matches: 4. The PCR made use of 60 Vbeta and 13 Jbeta primers. Clones were read by immunoSEQ multiplex PCR, and TCRdb kept only the in-frame ones, dropping some. The sample consists of about 190,000 clones, approximately 86% of them appearing once. The sequenced material came from PBMCs. This TCR was recovered from a young woman in good health and CMV-seronegative. The gene calls are TRBV28 and TRBJ2-1; 9 nucleotides align to TRBD2. CDR3 sequence reads: CASSFAGGYQFF. CDR3 DNA sequence: TGTGCCAGCAGTTTTGCGGGAGGGTACCAGTTCTTC. The full variable domain, completed using reference TRBV28 and TRBJ2-1, is DVKVTQSSRYLVKRTGEKVFLECVQDMDHENMFWYRQDPGLGLRLIYFSYDVKMKEKGDIPEGYSVSREKKERFSLILESASTNQTSMYLCASSFAGGYQFFGPGTRLTVL.